This T cell receptor beta chain derives from a study of blood T cell repertoires in COVID-19. Clones were read by immunoSEQ multiplex PCR, and TCRdb kept only the in-frame ones, dropping some. The sample lists approximately 230,000 clones, over 80% occurring once. There are 16 residues in the CDR3. Losses at the gene ends were 4 bases for V and 3 bases for J; bases not matched to a gene: 6. The germline V gene encodes CDR1 LGHNA and CDR2 YNFKEQ. The sequenced material came from PBMCs or T cells enriched from blood (not recorded which). This TCR derives from a woman under 30 who had recovered from COVID-19. This sequence joins TRBV4-2 and TRBJ1-5, with 10 bases that match TRBD1. CDR3 loop: CASSLQGTGVNQPQHF. DNA for the CDR3: TGTGCCAGCAGCCTCCAAGGGACAGGGGTCAATCAGCCCCAGCATTTT.